This T cell receptor (beta chain) stems from a study of identical twins. Whole-study results and caveats: Fewer insertions were carried by abundant cord blood beta clonotypes, but none was seen in memory repertoires. Modeled out-of-frame TCR alpha sharing in monozygotic twins fell below observed levels. Weaker excess twin sharing was observed in beta out-of-frame sequences.

CDR3 length: 15 residues. V was pared by 5 bases and J by 6 bases, with 6 bases of the junction left unmatched. Details on this clonotype: The antigen is unknown.

A universal primer site was created by template switching, with the cDNA bearing unique molecular identifiers. Via MiXCR, TCRdb re-called the 5' RACE reads, giving one row per CDR3 protein. Here the sample spans approximately 500,000 distinct CDR3 sequences, roughly 15% being singletons. The same sample was also studied in work on yellow fever vaccine responses in identical twins.

The chain combines TRBV12-3 or TRBV12-4 with TRBJ1-6; 8 bases map to TRBD1. The specimen was CD4+ T cells sorted from blood. This sequence was found in a woman younger than 35 in good health. The CDR3 sequence: CASSRGGQANSPLHF. The CDR3 nucleotides are TGTGCCAGCAGTCGTGGGGGACAGGCTAATTCACCCCTCCACTTT.